Each of the 20 T cell receptor beta chains below was sequenced from the same sample in a study of blood T cell repertoires in COVID-19. The method was immunoSEQ multiplex PCR; TCRdb's version includes in-frame clones alone and lacks a portion of them. The sample comprises fewer than 400,000 clones, roughly 85% of which are singletons, and under 2% rests with the top ten. Sequencing used PBMCs or T cells enriched from blood (not recorded which). The receptors come from a woman in her twenties or thirties who had been exposed to COVID-19.

The CDR3 DNA follows: TGTGCCAGCAGCCGGGCTAGCGGAAATAATGAGCAGTTCTTC. It is translated as CASSRASGNNEQFF. The rearrangement links TRBV3-1 (or the pseudogene TRBV3-2) to TRBJ2-1; the match to TRBD2 covers 7 bases. Per the germline V gene, CDR1 is LGHDT and CDR2 is YNNKEL (reference sequence). The ends lost 4 bases at V and 7 bases at J; junction bases unmatched: 7. This CDR3 comprises 14 residues.

The chain has TRBV6-7 and TRBJ2-2, with 7 bases identical to TRBD1. TRBV6-7 has ORF status, its function being uncertain. This CDR3 spans 15 amino acids. Losses at the gene ends were 6 bases for V and 6 bases for J; bases not matched to a gene: 10. This CDR3 is CASRTGPCRSGELFF. The CDR3 nucleotides are TGTGCCAGCAGGACAGGGCCGTGTAGGTCCGGGGAGCTGTTTTTT.

The chain couples TRBV4-3 to TRBJ2-6, with 8 bases identical to TRBD1. The CDR3 sequence is 15 residues long. V shed 3 bases, J shed 7 bases, and the junction held 5 bases outside the gene matches. The V gene's germline CDR1 is LGHNA and CDR2 YSLEER. CDR3 nucleotides: TGCGCCAGCAGCCAGCTCAGGGGGCCTGCCAACGTCCTGACTTTC. This sequence encodes CASSQLRGPANVLTF.

The rearrangement uses TRBV10-3 and TRBJ1-1, with a weak D call TRBD1 (5 bases). Trimming removed 4 bases from V and 3 bases from J, with 21 bases in between. Per the germline V gene, CDR1 is ENHRY and CDR2 is SYGVKD. CDR3 length: 17 residues. CDR3 region: CAISAGGLEGWDTEAFF. The CDR3 coding sequence is TGTGCCATCAGTGCGGGGGGGTTGGAAGGCTGGGACACTGAAGCTTTCTTT.

The chain's CDR3 is CASSMRGQETQYF. The CDR3 DNA sequence: TGTGCCAGTAGTATGAGGGGGCAAGAGACCCAGTACTTC. This sequence joins TRBV19 and TRBJ2-5; maybe TRBD1 (6 bases). Trimming shortened V by 3 bases and J by 2 bases, and 7 bases separated the two germline ends. This CDR3 has 13 amino acids. Germline V gene sequence: CDR1 LNHDA, CDR2 SQIVND (reference sequence). Full variable domain (rest looked up from reference TRBV19 and TRBJ2-5): DGGITQSPKYLFRKEGQNVTLSCEQNLNHDAMYWYRQDPGQGLRLIYYSQIVNDFQKGDIAEGYSVSREKKESFPLTVTSAQKNPTAFYLCASSMRGQETQYFGPGTRLLVL.

The genes are TRBV10-3 and TRBJ2-7; D is possibly TRBD2 (5 bases). Trimming shortened V by 2 bases and J by 3 bases, and 11 bases separated the two germline ends. The CDR3 covers 14 residues. Germline V CDR1 and CDR2: ENHRY, SYGVKD. Here the CDR3 DNA reads TGTGCCATCAGTGAGCGTCAGGAGGTCTACGAGCAGTACTTC. Its translation is CAISERQEVYEQYF.

V usage is TRBV3-1 (or the pseudogene TRBV3-2) and J usage is TRBJ2-5; 15 nucleotides match TRBD2. Germline values: CDR1 LGHDT, CDR2 YNNKEL (reference sequence). CDR3 size: 18 residues. V lost 4 bases, J lost 6 bases, and 12 bases stayed unmatched. The DNA for the CDR3 is TGTGCCAGCAGCCCCAGCCGGACTAGCGGGAGGGCCGGGAAGACCCAGTACTTC. Protein product: CASSPSRTSGRAGKTQYF.

The chain employs TRBV3-1 (or the pseudogene TRBV3-2) and TRBJ1-1; D is uncertain. Germline V gene lookup returns CDR1 LGHDT and CDR2 YNNKEL (reference sequence). This CDR3 has 12 amino acids. V was clipped by 0 bases and J by 11 bases, with 10 bases between them. CDR3 sequence: CASSQEARLAFF. CDR3 DNA sequence: TGTGCCAGCAGCCAAGAGGCCAGATTGGCTTTCTTT.

In its sample, this clone was seen once. V is TRBV14 and J is TRBJ1-4; a weak D match, TRBD1 (5 bases). Germline loops: CDR1 SGHDN, CDR2 FVKESK. The V gene lost 1 base and the J gene lost 13 bases, with 16 bases spanning the gap. The CDR3 consists of 14 residues. CDR3 in DNA: TGTGCCAGCAGCCAAGTTCGGGGGAATGCGAGACTGTTTTTT. Translated: CASSQVRGNARLFF. Full variable domain (missing parts from reference TRBV14 and TRBJ1-4): EAGVTQFPSHSVIEKGQTVTLRCDPISGHDNLYWYRRVMGKEIKFLLHFVKESKQDESGMPNNRFLAERTGGTYSTLKVQPAELEDSGVYFCASSQVRGNARLFFGSGTQLSVL.

This chain links TRBV4-3 with TRBJ2-5, with 8 nucleotides matching TRBD2. The CDR3 loop spans 17 amino acids. The germline V gene has CDR1 LGHNA and CDR2 YSLEER. V lost 0 bases and J lost 5; bases outside the gene matches: 11. In DNA form, the CDR3 reads TGCGCCAGCAGCCAAGATCTCGGGGGGGGCCTTCGGGAGACCCAGTACTTC. This codes for CASSQDLGGGLRETQYF.

The rearrangement links TRBV6-4 to TRBJ1-1; no reliable D call. The germline gives CDR1 MRHNA, CDR2 SNTAGT. Trimming cost V 2 bases and J 4 bases, with 11 bases left between them. The CDR3 has 14 amino acids. For the CDR3, the DNA is TGTGCCAGCAGTGACGAGGCTGGAGGCACTGAAGCTTTCTTT. This encodes CASSDEAGGTEAFF.

V is TRBV9 and J is TRBJ2-5; 7 bases are shared with TRBD1. Germline V gene data show CDR1 as SGDLS and CDR2 as YYNGEE. This CDR3 is built from 14 residues. V gave up 3 bases and J gave up 5 bases; unmatched junction bases: 7. The chain's CDR3 is CASSAPSGGETQYF. CDR3 DNA sequence: TGTGCCAGCAGCGCACCCTCAGGGGGTGAGACCCAGTACTTC.

The chain carries TRBV30 and TRBJ2-7; 10 bases align to TRBD1. With V trimmed by 6 bases and J by 3 bases, 5 bases remained unmatched. This CDR3 has 13 residues. Per germline, CDR1 GTSNPN and CDR2 SVGIG (reference sequence). DNA for the CDR3: TGTGCCTGTACTAGGACAGGGGGCTACGAGCAGTACTTC. Amino acid sequence: CACTRTGGYEQYF. The full variable domain, with the rest looked up from reference TRBV30 and TRBJ2-7, is SQTIHQWPATLVQPVGSPLSLECTVEGTSNPNLYWYRQAAGRGLQLLFYSVGIGQISSEVPQNLSASRPQDRQFILSSKKLLLSDSGFYLCACTRTGGYEQYFGPGTRLTVT.

The rearrangement links TRBV18 to TRBJ2-2; D gene ambiguous. This CDR3 region has 13 residues. V was cut by 1 base and J by 6 bases, with 6 bases left in between. In germline, CDR1 is KGHSH, CDR2 LQKENI. The DNA for the CDR3 is TGTGCCAGCTCACCACATAATCCCGGGGAGCTGTTTTTT. Amino acid sequence: CASSPHNPGELFF.

The chain links TRBV7-2 to TRBJ2-2; D possibly corresponds to TRBD1 (6 bases). V was trimmed by 10 bases and J by 4 bases, leaving 19 bases between them. This CDR3 is 15 amino acids long. Germline lookup yields CDR1 SGHTA and CDR2 FQGNSA. CDR3 nucleotide sequence: TGTGCCACCGGGGAGCGGCAAGGGGGCACCGGGGAGCTGTTTTTT. Translation: CATGERQGGTGELFF. The full variable domain, its missing parts supplied by reference TRBV7-2 and TRBJ2-2, is GAGVSQSPSNKVTEKGKDVELRCDPISGHTALYWYRQSLGQGLEFLIYFQGNSAPDKSGLPSDRFSAERTGGSVSTLTIQRTQQEDSAVYLCATGERQGGTGELFFGEGSRLTVL.

CDR3 sequence reads: CASSLDRVVNSPLHF. DNA for the CDR3: TGCGCCAGCAGCCTGGACAGGGTTGTTAATTCACCCCTCCACTTT. The rearrangement uses TRBV5-1 and TRBJ1-6; 8 bases fit TRBD1. The CDR3 spans 15 residues. Losses at the gene ends were 4 bases for V and 6 bases for J; bases not matched to a gene: 6. In germline, CDR1 is SGHRS, CDR2 YFSETQ.

J is TRBJ1-5 and V is TRBV28, with D tentatively TRBD1 (5 bases). The CDR3 extends over 16 amino acids. V was trimmed by 7 bases and J by 2 bases, leaving 18 bases between them. Per germline, CDR1 MDHEN and CDR2 SYDVKM. This CDR3 is CASTTGLGVGNQPQHF. The CDR3 region has the DNA TGTGCCAGCACCACTGGCTTAGGGGTTGGCAATCAGCCCCAGCATTTT.

V gene TRBV9 combines with J gene TRBJ1-2; the D gene is possibly TRBD1 (5 bases). This CDR3 has 16 residues. CDR1 and CDR2 (germline): SGDLS, YYNGEE. Trimming took 3 bases from V and 5 from J, leaving 20 bases between them. The CDR3 here is CASSATPGHLRYGYTF. In DNA, the CDR3 is TGTGCCAGCAGCGCTACTCCTGGACACCTTAGATATGGCTACACCTTC.

The chain carries TRBV30 and TRBJ1-1; possibly TRBD1 for D (6 bases). V was trimmed by 4 bases and J by 11 bases, leaving 17 bases between them. Germline CDR1 GTSNPN, CDR2 SVGIG (reference sequence). CDR3 size: 12 residues. The CDR3 sequence is CAWMSQFRGAFF. The CDR3 DNA is TGTGCCTGGATGTCTCAGTTCAGGGGCGCTTTCTTT.

This clone occurred once. At one of its ends the junction is not consistent with the germline gene, which may arise from a read error. The rearrangement links TRBV4-3 to TRBJ1-1; no definite D call. The length of the CDR3 is 14 residues. The germline CDR1 and CDR2 sequences are LGHNA and YSLEER. CDR3 sequence reads: CTSSPNSENTEAFF. The CDR3 DNA follows: TGCACCAGCAGCCCAAATTCAGAGAACACTGAAGCTTTCTTT.